Shown below are 21 T cell receptor beta chains from a single sample sequenced in a study of T cells in Graves' hyperthyroidism and ophthalmopathy. RNA transcripts were the template for amplifying TCR beta CDR3 regions. The TCR CDR3 first-round RT-PCR relied on the HTBI primer set. TCRdb re-called the multiplex PCR reads with MiXCR, one entry per CDR3 protein. There are roughly 280,000 distinct CDR3 sequences in the sample; approximately 15% occur only once, and less than 70% lies in the top ten. The specimen was blood. These receptors originate from a woman in her sixties with Graves' ophthalmopathy.

The rearrangement joins TRBV29-1 to TRBJ2-2, with a tentative D call TRBD1 (8 bases). Trimming took off 7 bases at V and 6 bases at J, with 15 bases between the two ends. The CDR3 consists of 13 residues. Germline V lookup: CDR1 SQVTM, CDR2 ANQGSEA. The CDR3 DNA follows: TGCAGCGGTGGACAGGGAGGGCCCGGGGAGCTGTTTTTT. It translates to CSGGQGGPGELFF.

CDR3 sequence: CASRLTTDTQYF. The CDR3 region has the DNA TGTGCCAGCAGGTTGACCACAGATACGCAGTATTTT. V and J are TRBV2 and TRBJ2-3, with D uncertain. Germline CDR1 is SNHLY and CDR2 is FYNNEI. The CDR3 is 12 residues long. V lost 6 bases and J 2 bases, leaving 6 bases between the germline ends.

This clonotype was seen at least ten times. V and J are TRBV27 and TRBJ2-7; maybe TRBD2 (6 bases). The CDR3 has 14 residues. Per germline, CDR1 MNHEY and CDR2 SMNVEV (reference sequence). Trimming pared 7 bases from V and 5 bases from J, leaving 18 bases between. The CDR3 DNA is TGTGCCAGCAAATATTGGGGCGGGGAAAACGAGCAGTACTTC. Translated: CASKYWGGENEQYF.

Only a few counts were recorded for this clonotype. A junction boundary mismatches the germline segment, possibly from a read error. The CDR3 sequence is CSARTGNAGELFF. CDR3 in DNA: TGCAGTGCTAGAACAGGGAACGCCGGGGAGCTGTTTTTT. The V and J genes are TRBV20-1 and TRBJ2-2, with D perhaps matching TRBD1 (6 bases). CDR1 is DFQATT, CDR2 SNEGSKA, per germline (reference sequence). The CDR3 extends over 13 amino acids.

This clonotype was detected ten times or more. CDR3 residues: CASSPLPDRPGNSPLHF. CDR3 in DNA: TGTGCCAGCAGTCCACTCCCCGACAGGCCGGGGAATTCACCCCTCCACTTT. The rearrangement links TRBV28 to TRBJ1-6, with D perhaps TRBD1 (6 bases). The CDR3 extends over 17 amino acids. V lost 5 bases and J lost 7, with 21 bases in between. CDR1 and CDR2 from the germline V gene are MDHEN and SYDVKM.

Points on this clonotype: This clone may be a read error of a much larger clone one base away. This rearrangement joins TRBV25-1 to TRBJ2-7; D is undetermined. There are 14 residues in the CDR3. V shed 4 bases and J shed 7 bases, with 17 bases lying between them. Germline CDR1 is MGHDK and CDR2 is SYGVNS. CDR3 bases: TGTGCCAGCAGTGTCAAAACGGTTTTGGATGAGCAGTACTTC. This sequence encodes CASSVKTVLDEQYF.

The chain links TRBV19 to TRBJ2-1, with D possibly TRBD2 on 6 matching bases. The germline V and J ends were trimmed by 5 bases and 9 bases, with 8 bases remaining between them. There are 11 residues in the CDR3. Germline-derived CDR1 and CDR2 are LNHDA and SQIVND (reference sequence). The CDR3 DNA follows: TGTGCCAGTAGTGGTAGCGGTGAGCAGTTCTTC. Translation gives CASSGSGEQFF.

The chain employs TRBV4-3 and TRBJ1-2; 11 bases are shared with TRBD1. V was pared by 4 bases and J by 4 bases, with 5 bases of the junction left unmatched. The CDR3 spans 15 residues. Germline CDR1 and CDR2: LGHNA and YSLEER. CDR3 DNA sequence: TGCGCCAGCAGCCGCGCCGGGACAGGGGGCTATGGCTACACCTTC. Its protein is CASSRAGTGGYGYTF.

For this clonotype: A read error is possible here, since a much larger clone lies one base away. The V call is TRBV6-2 or TRBV6-3, the J call TRBJ1-5, with unresolved D. Germline-derived CDR1 and CDR2 are MNHEY and SVGEGT. The CDR3 loop spans 13 amino acids. Trimming removed 3 bases at V and 7 bases at J, with 10 bases between. CDR3 nucleotides: TGTGCCAGCAGTTATTTATTCGAACAGCCCCAGCATTTT. As protein: CASSYLFEQPQHF.

This clonotype was found many times. The rearrangement uses TRBV6-1 and TRBJ2-3, with 11 bases fitting TRBD2. V trimming: 4 bases; J trimming: 3 bases; junction bases outside the gene matches: 6. The CDR3 spans 16 residues. Germline CDR1 is MNHNS and CDR2 is SASEGT. CDR3 residues: CASSGLAGGLTDTQYF. Here the CDR3 DNA reads TGTGCCAGCAGTGGTTTAGCGGGAGGGTTGACAGATACGCAGTATTTT.

The CDR3 coding sequence is TGTGCCAGTAGTATCTGGCAGACGAGGAACACTGAAGCTTTCTTT. Amino acids: CASSIWQTRNTEAFF. The chain couples TRBV19 to TRBJ1-1, with D unresolved. V was shortened by 3 bases and J by 1 base, with 12 bases between the two germline ends. The V gene's germline CDR1 is LNHDA and CDR2 SQIVND (reference sequence). This CDR3 has 15 amino acids.

Ten or more counts support this clonotype. J is TRBJ2-5 and V is TRBV7-2; maybe TRBD2 (6 bases). Trimming removed 2 bases at V and 4 bases at J, with 11 bases between. The CDR3 spans 14 residues. Germline V gene sequence: CDR1 SGHTA, CDR2 FQGNSA. DNA for the CDR3: TGTGCCAGCAGCTTAAGTTACGGGGGAGAGACCCAGTACTTC. Its protein is CASSLSYGGETQYF.

The sample holds many counts of this clonotype. CDR3 sequence: CASSLEILTDTQYF. The DNA for the CDR3 is TGTGCCAGCAGCTTAGAGATCCTCACAGATACGCAGTATTTT. J is TRBJ2-3 and V is TRBV7-8; D unresolved. Looked up from germline, CDR1 is SGHVS and CDR2 is FQNEAQ. V was pared by 1 base and J by 2 bases, with 7 bases between. The CDR3 contains 14 residues.

The chain links TRBV7-6 to TRBJ1-1; unclear D gene. The CDR3 is 14 residues long. Trimming shortened V by 1 base and J by 11 bases, and 17 bases separated the two germline ends. Germline CDR1 SGHVS, CDR2 FNYEAQ. CDR3 nucleotides: TGTGCCAGCAGCTTAGATTGGCTTGAATTTGGGGCTTTCTTT. Translated: CASSLDWLEFGAFF.

The chain carries TRBV18 and TRBJ1-2; unclear D gene. V dropped 3 bases and J dropped 4 bases, with 18 bases sitting between them. This CDR3 has 16 residues. From germline, CDR1 is KGHSH and CDR2 LQKENI. The CDR3 sequence is CASSPSRALEGYGYTF. The CDR3 region has the DNA TGTGCCAGCTCACCGTCCCGGGCCCTCGAAGGCTATGGCTACACCTTC.

This clonotype has a count of ten or more. This chain joins TRBV19 and TRBJ1-1; a possible D gene is TRBD1 (5 bases). The CDR3 extends over 14 amino acids. Germline CDR1 reads LNHDA; CDR2 reads SQIVND (reference sequence). V lost 4 bases and J 0 bases, leaving 9 bases between the germline ends. Here the CDR3 reads CASSTREMNTEAFF. CDR3 sequence (DNA): TGTGCCAGTAGTACCAGGGAAATGAACACTGAAGCTTTCTTT.

There are a few counts of this clonotype. A much larger clone differs from this one at a single base, so this may be a read error. This chain joins TRBV20-1 and TRBJ2-1; D possibly matches TRBD1 or TRBD2 (5 bases each). The V end was cut by 0 bases, the J end by 4 bases, with 16 bases between. This CDR3 comprises 16 residues. The V gene's germline CDR1 is DFQATT and CDR2 SNEGSKA (reference sequence). This CDR3 is CSARDPLVGEYNEQFF. The CDR3 bases are TGCAGTGCTAGAGATCCACTAGTGGGGGAGTACAATGAGCAGTTCTTC.

The chain combines TRBV9 with TRBJ2-7, with 8 positions matching TRBD2. From germline, CDR1 is SGDLS and CDR2 YYNGEE. The CDR3 length is 15 residues. V lost 4 bases, J lost 5 bases, and 11 bases stayed unmatched. Written as DNA, the CDR3 is TGTGCCAGCAGCCCCCACGGGGGGGAGGAGGACGAGCAGTACTTC. This sequence encodes CASSPHGGEEDEQYF.

Only a few counts were recorded for this clonotype. The chain is built from TRBV6-2 or TRBV6-3 and TRBJ2-5; 7 positions agree with TRBD2. Per germline, CDR1 MNHEY and CDR2 SVGEGT. With V trimmed by 4 bases and J by 2 bases, 4 bases remained unmatched. The CDR3 is 14 residues long. CDR3 sequence (DNA): TGTGCCAGCAGTTGGCTAGCGGAGCAAGAGACCCAGTACTTC. It encodes CASSWLAEQETQYF.

On this clonotype itself: A much larger clone differs from this one at a single base, so this may be a read error. The gene calls are TRBV7-8 and TRBJ2-1, with 7 bases matching TRBD1. In germline, CDR1 is SGHVS, CDR2 FQNEAQ. The CDR3 sequence is 13 residues long. CDR3 in amino acids: CASSVDRVGEQSF. CDR3 nucleotides: TGTGCCAGCAGTGTAGACAGGGTCGGTGAGCAGTCCTTC.

This clonotype has ten or more counts. V is TRBV5-1 and J is TRBJ2-3; TRBD2 aligns across 12 bases. The V gene's germline CDR1 is SGHRS and CDR2 YFSETQ. This CDR3 is 19 amino acids long. The ends lost 0 bases at V and 0 bases at J; junction bases unmatched: 8. The CDR3 here is CASSLAPTSGRGSTDTQYF. The CDR3 nucleotides are TGCGCCAGCAGCTTGGCCCCGACTAGCGGGAGAGGGAGCACAGATACGCAGTATTTT.